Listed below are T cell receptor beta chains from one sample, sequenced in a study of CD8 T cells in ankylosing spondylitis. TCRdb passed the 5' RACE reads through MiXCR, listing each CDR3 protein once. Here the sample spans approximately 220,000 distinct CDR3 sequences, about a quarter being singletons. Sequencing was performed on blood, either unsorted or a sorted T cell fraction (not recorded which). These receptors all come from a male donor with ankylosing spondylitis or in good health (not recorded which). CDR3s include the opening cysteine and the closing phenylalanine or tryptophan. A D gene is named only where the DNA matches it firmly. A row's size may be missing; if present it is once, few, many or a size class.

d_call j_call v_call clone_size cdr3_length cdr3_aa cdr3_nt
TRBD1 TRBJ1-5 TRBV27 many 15 CASSTDRGENQPQHF TGTGCCAGCAGCACGGACAGGGGCGAAAATCAGCCCCAGCATTTT
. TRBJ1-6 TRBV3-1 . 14 CASSQGQNNSPLHF TGTGCCAGCAGCCAAGGACAGAATAATTCACCCCTCCACTTT
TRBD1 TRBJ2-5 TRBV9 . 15 CASSAGQGARETQYF TGTGCCAGCAGCGCCGGGCAGGGGGCGCGGGAGACCCAGTACTTC
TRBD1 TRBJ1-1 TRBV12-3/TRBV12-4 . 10 CASSRGEAFF TGTGCCAGCAGCAGGGGGGAAGCTTTCTTT
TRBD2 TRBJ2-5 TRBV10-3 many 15 CAISPGLAGPETQYF TGTGCCATCAGCCCGGGACTAGCGGGACCAGAGACCCAGTACTTC
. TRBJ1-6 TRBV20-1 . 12 CSARDLGFPLHF TGCAGTGCTAGAGATTTGGGGTTTCCCCTCCACTTT
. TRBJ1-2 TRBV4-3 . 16 CASSQDTGTLNYGYTF TGCGCCAGCAGCCAAGATACGGGGACATTAAACTATGGCTACACCTTC
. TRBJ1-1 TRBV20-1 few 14 CSARVGAGGTEAFF TGCAGTGCTAGAGTCGGGGCAGGTGGGACTGAAGCTTTCTTT
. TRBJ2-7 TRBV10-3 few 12 CAIGTSTYEQYF TGTGCCATCGGGACCTCGACCTACGAGCAGTACTTC
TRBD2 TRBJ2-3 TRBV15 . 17 CATSRDPGLASTDTQYF TGTGCCACCAGCAGAGACCCGGGACTAGCTAGCACAGATACGCAGTATTTT
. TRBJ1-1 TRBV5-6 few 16 CASSLLNREDNTEAFF TGTGCCAGCAGCTTATTAAACAGGGAGGATAACACTGAAGCTTTCTTT
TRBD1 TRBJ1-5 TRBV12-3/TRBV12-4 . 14 CASSSSGGLQPQHF TGTGCCAGCAGTTCATCAGGGGGCTTACAGCCCCAGCATTTT
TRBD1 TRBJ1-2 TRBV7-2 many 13 CASSPDRRGGYTF TGTGCCAGCAGCCCGGACAGGAGGGGAGGCTACACCTTC
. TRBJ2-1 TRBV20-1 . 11 CSAPYRNEQFF TGCAGTGCGCCATACAGGAATGAGCAGTTCTTC
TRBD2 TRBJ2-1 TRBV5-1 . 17 CASSPSSGRWSYNEQFF TGCGCCAGCAGCCCCTCTAGCGGGAGGTGGTCCTACAATGAGCAGTTCTTC
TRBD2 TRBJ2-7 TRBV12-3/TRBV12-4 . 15 CASSGGLAKPYEQYF TGTGCCAGCAGCGGGGGACTAGCGAAACCCTACGAGCAGTACTTC
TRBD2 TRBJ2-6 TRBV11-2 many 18 CASSLSLAGASGANVLTF TGTGCCAGCAGCTTAAGTCTAGCGGGAGCTTCAGGGGCCAACGTCCTGACTTTC
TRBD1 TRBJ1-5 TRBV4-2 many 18 CASSRGDGTGDSNQPQHF TGTGCCAGCAGCCGGGGGGACGGGACAGGGGATAGCAATCAGCCCCAGCATTTT
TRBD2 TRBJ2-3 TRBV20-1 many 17 CSARDSSGRKGADTQYF TGCAGTGCTAGAGATTCTAGCGGGAGAAAGGGGGCAGATACGCAGTATTTT
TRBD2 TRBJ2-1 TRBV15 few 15 CATSMREFSYNEQFF TGTGCCACCAGCATGCGGGAGTTCTCCTACAATGAGCAGTTCTTC
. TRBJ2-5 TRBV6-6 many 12 CASRDSQETQYF TGTGCCAGCAGGGACAGCCAAGAGACCCAGTACTTC
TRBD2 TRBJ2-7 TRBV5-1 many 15 CASSPTGAGGYEQYF TGCGCCAGCAGCCCAACCGGAGCGGGAGGCTACGAGCAGTACTTC
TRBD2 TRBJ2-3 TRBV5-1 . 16 CASSLEGLALTDTQYF TGCGCCAGCAGCTTGGAAGGACTAGCTCTCACAGATACGCAGTATTTT
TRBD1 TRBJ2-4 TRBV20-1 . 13 CSARGTGENIQYF TGCAGTGCTAGAGGGACAGGGGAAAACATTCAGTACTTC
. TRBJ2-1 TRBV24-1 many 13 CAIPRRTYNEQFF TGTGCCATCCCTAGGCGGACCTACAATGAGCAGTTCTTC
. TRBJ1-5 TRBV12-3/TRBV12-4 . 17 CASRPSHTGLRNQPQHF TGTGCCAGCAGACCCTCCCATACAGGGCTACGGAATCAGCCCCAGCATTTT
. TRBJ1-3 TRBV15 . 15 CATSREWGLGNAIYF TGTGCCACCAGCAGAGAGTGGGGACTAGGAAACGCCATATATTTT
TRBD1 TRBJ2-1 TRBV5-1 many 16 CASSFTGTGGLNEQFF TGCGCCAGCAGCTTCACAGGGACAGGGGGCCTCAATGAGCAGTTCTTC
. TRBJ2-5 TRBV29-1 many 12 CSVDLGVETQYF TGCAGCGTTGATTTGGGGGTAGAGACCCAGTACTTC
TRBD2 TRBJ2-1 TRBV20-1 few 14 CSASGRGLGNEQFF TGCAGTGCTAGCGGGAGGGGTTTGGGCAATGAGCAGTTCTTC
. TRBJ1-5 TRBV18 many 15 CASSVSPDSNQPQHF TGTGCCAGCTCAGTTTCCCCGGATAGCAATCAGCCCCAGCATTTT
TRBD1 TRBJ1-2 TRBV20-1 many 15 CSALNTGDGDYGYTF TGCAGTGCTCTAAACACAGGGGACGGAGACTATGGCTACACCTTC
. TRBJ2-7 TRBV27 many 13 CASSLLGNYEQYF TGTGCCAGCAGTTTATTGGGAAATTACGAGCAGTACTTC
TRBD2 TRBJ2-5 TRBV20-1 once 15 CSAREALAVQETQYF TGCAGTGCTAGAGAAGCACTAGCGGTCCAAGAGACCCAGTACTTC
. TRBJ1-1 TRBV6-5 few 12 CASGPGNTEAFF TGTGCCAGCGGTCCGGGTAACACTGAAGCTTTCTTT
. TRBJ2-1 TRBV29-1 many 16 CSVEGPRQSSYNEQFF TGCAGCGTTGAAGGGCCCCGACAGAGCTCCTACAATGAGCAGTTCTTC
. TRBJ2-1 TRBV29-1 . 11 CSVEDGRGSFF TGCAGCGTTGAAGATGGGAGGGGGTCGTTCTTC
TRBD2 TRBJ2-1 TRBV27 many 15 CASFSSGRASNEQFF TGTGCCAGTTTTTCTAGCGGGAGGGCTAGCAATGAGCAGTTCTTC
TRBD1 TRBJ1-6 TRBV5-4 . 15 CASSPSRGQNLPLHF TGTGCCAGCAGCCCTAGCAGGGGGCAGAATTTACCCCTCCACTTT